Below are 3 T cell receptor beta chains sequenced from a single sample in a study of T cells in Graves' hyperthyroidism and ophthalmopathy. RNA transcripts yielded amplified TCR beta CDR3 regions. First-round RT-PCR targeting the TCR CDR3 was performed with the HTBI primer set. TCRdb processed the multiplex PCR reads anew with MiXCR; each CDR3 protein has one entry. The sample has about 250,000 distinct CDR3 sequences, about 15% seen once. The sample was blood. The receptors come from a woman between 50 and 59 years old with Graves' hyperthyroidism that later progressed to Graves' ophthalmopathy.

This clonotype was detected many times. The chain is built from TRBV7-9 and TRBJ2-7; 10 bases align to TRBD2. V was pared by 5 bases and J by 6 bases, with 4 bases of the junction left unmatched. The germline V gene has CDR1 SEHNR and CDR2 FQNEAQ (reference sequence). This CDR3 is 13 amino acids long. CDR3 amino acids: CASSLLAGLEQYF. For the CDR3, the DNA is TGTGCCAGCAGCCTACTAGCGGGACTCGAGCAGTACTTC. The entire variable domain, with the rest obtained from reference TRBV7-9 and TRBJ2-7, is as follows: DTGVSQNPRHKITKRGQNVTFRCDPISEHNRLYWYRQTLGQGPEFLTYFQNEAQLEKSRLLSDRFSAERPKGSFSTLEIQRTEQGDSAMYLCASSLLAGLEQYFGPGTRLTVT.

This clonotype was detected many times. The chain links TRBV20-1 to TRBJ1-1; D perhaps matches TRBD1 (6 bases). Germline CDR1 is DFQATT and CDR2 is SNEGSKA (reference sequence). The CDR3 is 15 residues long. V was clipped by 4 bases and J by 5 bases, with 20 bases between them. The CDR3 DNA sequence: TGCAGTGCTATCAACGATAAGACAGGCGGAACTGAAGCTTTCTTT. Translated: CSAINDKTGGTEAFF.

This clonotype was seen a handful of times. The rearrangement links TRBV7-9 to TRBJ1-1, with a weak D call TRBD1 (5 bases). Deletions cut 5 bases from V and 6 bases from J, with 31 bases between. Per the germline V gene, CDR1 is SEHNR and CDR2 is FQNEAQ (reference sequence). The CDR3 loop spans 19 amino acids. CDR3 sequence reads: CASSRTPPGEGFGNPEAFF. The CDR3 coding sequence is TGTGCCAGCAGCCGCACCCCCCCGGGGGAGGGTTTTGGTAACCCTGAAGCTTTCTTT.